A single TCR beta chain is shown here with its context. Original data processing: By means of reference gene primer amplification, nucleated cell counts were estimated. The assay was immunoSEQ multiplex PCR, and TCRdb's table has in-frame clones only and misses some. From that table come the V and J calls and clone size; the DNA was used to work out D and trimming. The sample has about 200,000 clones; 85% to 90% are singletons. This entry belongs to a study of blood T cell repertoires in COVID-19. Across the study: Whether acute or convalescent, the COVID-19 samples came from the United States, Italy and Spain. Sources were T cells, B-cell-depleted T cells, or PBMCs; the material itself was cDNA or gDNA.

The material sequenced was peripheral blood. This clonotype originated in a woman in her seventies with acute or convalescent COVID-19.

The CDR3 DNA is TGTGCCAGCAGCCAACCACCTGGGGGGAGGGAGACCCAGTACTTC. Its translation is CASSQPPGGRETQYF. The chain links TRBV3-1 (or the pseudogene TRBV3-2) to TRBJ2-5, with D perhaps matching TRBD2 (6 bases). The CDR3 is 15 amino acids. Germline CDR1 LGHDT, CDR2 YNNKEL (reference sequence). The V gene lost 2 bases and the J gene lost 5 bases, with 15 bases spanning the gap.